A single sample gave rise to the 4 T cell receptor beta chains below, sequenced in a study of cytomegalovirus exposure and HLA in healthy donors (dated 2017 in TCRdb). The library was built by means of the immunoSEQ multiplex PCR assay. TCRdb re-hosts the immuneACCESS table, in-frame sequences only. Its copies lack some clones; in the studies checked, an unresolved V gene accounts for under half of them, and the cause for the rest is not known. Present in this sample are about 73,000 clones, approximately 95% of which were seen just once. Together, the top ten hold 3% to 4% of the sample. The sample comprised PBMCs. Every receptor here comes from a man aged 18 to 35 in good health and CMV-seronegative.

The rearrangement uses TRBV13 and TRBJ1-2, with 8 bases that match TRBD1. CDR1 is PRHDT, CDR2 FYEKMQ, per germline (reference sequence). This CDR3 is built from 17 residues. Losses at the gene ends were 1 base for V and 3 bases for J; bases not matched to a gene: 10. This CDR3 is CASSLASVGQVDYGYTF. Here the CDR3 DNA reads TGTGCCAGCAGCTTAGCCTCGGTGGGACAGGTCGACTATGGCTACACCTTC.

The chain employs TRBV29-1 and TRBJ1-2, with TRBD1 matching over 9 bases. This CDR3 has 12 residues. J gave up 7 bases and V 4 bases, and 4 bases lay outside the gene matches. CDR1 is SQVTM, CDR2 ANQGSEA, per germline. CDR3 in amino acids: CSVAQGAGGYTF. For the CDR3, the DNA is TGCAGCGTTGCACAGGGGGCGGGTGGCTACACCTTC.

The chain combines TRBV27 with TRBJ2-5; 8 bases match TRBD1. Germline CDR1 MNHEY, CDR2 SMNVEV (reference sequence). The CDR3 length is 18 residues. V shed 6 bases, J shed 5 bases, and the junction held 20 bases outside the gene matches. The chain's CDR3 is CASSPSVVLRGPSETQYF. As DNA, the CDR3 is TGTGCCAGCAGCCCGAGCGTCGTCCTCAGGGGGCCCTCTGAGACCCAGTACTTC.

The J gene is TRBJ1-3, the V gene TRBV11-2, with 8 bases matching TRBD1. The CDR3 length is 15 residues. Trimming took 5 bases from V and 2 from J; bases not matched to a gene: 5. The germline CDR1 and CDR2 sequences are SGHAT and FQNNGV. Written as DNA, the CDR3 is TGTGCCAGCAGCAGACAGGGGAAGGCTGGAAACACCATATATTTT. This gives the protein CASSRQGKAGNTIYF.